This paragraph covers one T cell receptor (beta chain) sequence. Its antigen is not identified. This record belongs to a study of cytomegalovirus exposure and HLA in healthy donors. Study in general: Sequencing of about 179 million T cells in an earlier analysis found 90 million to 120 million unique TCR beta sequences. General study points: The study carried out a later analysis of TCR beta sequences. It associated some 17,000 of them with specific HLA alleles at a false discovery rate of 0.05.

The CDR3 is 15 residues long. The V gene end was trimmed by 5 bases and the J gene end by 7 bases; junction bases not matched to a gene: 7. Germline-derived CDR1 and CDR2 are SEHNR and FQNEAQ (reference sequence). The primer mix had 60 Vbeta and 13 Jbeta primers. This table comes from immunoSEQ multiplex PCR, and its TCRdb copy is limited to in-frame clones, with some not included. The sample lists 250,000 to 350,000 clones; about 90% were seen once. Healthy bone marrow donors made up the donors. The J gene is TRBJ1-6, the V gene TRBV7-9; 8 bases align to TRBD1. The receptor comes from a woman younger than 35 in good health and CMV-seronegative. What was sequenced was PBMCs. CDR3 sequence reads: CASSPGDRPNSPLHF. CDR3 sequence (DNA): TGTGCCAGCAGCCCAGGGGACAGGCCAAATTCACCCCTCCACTTT.